This T cell receptor beta chain was recorded in a study of vaccination effects on CD4 cells after COVID-19. With the ViraFEST assay, the study expanded antigen-specific CD4+ T cells using viral peptide pools, then sequenced them. Investigators separated out CD4+ T cells once around 9 days of culture had passed. Either the mRNA-1273 or the BNT162b2 vaccine was given to participants as two doses. Prior SARS-CoV-2 infection was absent in the vaccine recipients, as shown by negative nucleocapsid antibodies. The researchers cultured some 2 million PBMC per well with roughly 11 IU/ml IL-2 and roughly 10 ug/ml peptides. Half-medium changes using IL-2 medium occurred on days 3 and 7. In regard to this clone: Its antigen is still unknown.

Using immunoSEQ multiplex PCR, the repertoire was profiled, and TCRdb retains in-frame clones only, with some absent. The sample carries roughly 59,000 clones, roughly 78% recorded once. J gave up 5 bases and V 3 bases, and 1 base lay outside the gene matches. The CDR3 loop spans 13 amino acids. Study-wide points: Marked clonal contraction was seen in infection- and vaccine-induced clones late after vaccination.

Sequenced material: CD4+ T cells from PBMCs cultured with HCoV-OC43 spike peptides, taken after COVID-19 vaccination. Indicated subset: HCoV-OC43 spike overlapping peptide pool stimulation. The sequence derives from a human donor who received a COVID-19 vaccine. The chain carries TRBV12-3 or TRBV12-4 and TRBJ2-5, with 9 bases that match TRBD1. The CDR3 sequence is CASSFGQGETQYF. CDR3 coding DNA: TGTGCCAGCAGTTTCGGACAGGGGGAGACCCAGTACTTC.